This record covers a single TCR beta chain. Its antigen is not known. The PCR contained 60 Vbeta and 13 Jbeta primers. TCRdb keeps only in-frame clones here, not all; method: immunoSEQ multiplex PCR. In the table there are over 200,000 clones, approximately 78% of which are singletons. The CDR3 has 15 amino acids. Looked up from germline, CDR1 is MNHEY and CDR2 is SVGAGI. The V and J ends lost 6 bases and 4 bases respectively, with 18 bases between them. This sample was included in a study of cytomegalovirus exposure and HLA in healthy donors. Whole-study findings and limits: Analyzed later, association rates of TCRs varied across HLA loci, with DRB1 most and HLA-C fewest.

The chain carries TRBV6-5 and TRBJ1-1; possible D gene TRBD1, 5 bases. Sequencing used PBMCs. The sequence came from a male donor in good health and CMV-seronegative. CDR3 residues: CASSRPPGVGTEAFF. In DNA form, the CDR3 reads TGTGCCAGCAGCCGTCCACCGGGGGTAGGCACTGAAGCTTTCTTT.